This TCR beta chain was obtained from a study of identical twins. Whole-study results and caveats: The analysis was cross-sectional rather than longitudinal within donors. High-abundance cord blood beta clonotypes had fewer insertions; memory repertoires showed none. Out-of-frame alpha sequences shared by twins showed excess low generation probability.

A word on this clonotype: Its antigen is unidentified.

The CDR3 is 15 amino acids. The ends lost 6 bases at V and 4 bases at J; junction bases unmatched: 6. Germline assignment: CDR1 KGHDR and CDR2 SFDVKD. MiXCR, run by TCRdb on the 5' RACE reads, gives a single entry per CDR3 protein. Here the sample spans some 1,700,000 distinct CDR3 sequences, about 30% being singletons. All of the donors were Caucasians in good health. Sequencing was done on a sample of cord blood. This receptor was obtained from a newborn girl in good health. The chain couples TRBV24-1 to TRBJ2-2; 8 bases are shared with TRBD1. The DNA of the CDR3 is TGTGCCACCAGTCCATCCAGGGGGCGCACCGGGGAGCTGTTTTTT. Translating gives CATSPSRGRTGELFF.